The 11 T cell receptor beta chains below come from one sample, sequenced in a study of CD8+ T cells in alopecia areata. Following extraction, RNA underwent reverse transcription to cDNA, which served as the sequencing template. TCRdb's copy holds only in-frame clones and misses some; the assay was immunoSEQ multiplex PCR. The sample shows around 200,000 clones, around 50% of them seen only once. Treatment given: oral pan-JAK inhibitor, 5-10 mg twice daily. The specimen comprised CD8+ T cells sorted from blood, sampled at week 24, from a patient treated with tofacitinib. Source of these receptors: a human donor with alopecia areata.

Only a few counts were recorded for this clone. The chain recombines TRBV13 with TRBJ2-1, with 12 bases matching TRBD2. Germline loops: CDR1 PRHDT, CDR2 FYEKMQ (reference sequence). CDR3 length: 15 residues. The J segment lost 4 bases and the V segment lost 5 bases, leaving 3 bases of the junction unmatched. CDR3 bases: TGTGCCAGCAGCCATGGGACTAGCGGGTACAATGAGCAGTTCTTC. This sequence encodes CASSHGTSGYNEQFF. Supplemented by reference TRBV13 and TRBJ2-1, the full variable domain reads AAGVIQSPRHLIKEKRETATLKCYPIPRHDTVYWYQQGPGQDPQFLISFYEKMQSDKGSIPDRFSAQQFSDYHSELNMSSLELGDSALYFCASSHGTSGYNEQFFGPGTRLTVL.

V and J are TRBV30 and TRBJ2-7; D possibly corresponds to TRBD1 (5 bases). V lost 1 base and J 2 bases, leaving 12 bases between the germline ends. Germline assignment: CDR1 GTSNPN and CDR2 SVGIG (reference sequence). This CDR3 region has 14 residues. This CDR3 reads CAWSGKDTPYEQYF. CDR3 bases: TGTGCCTGGAGTGGAAAGGACACCCCCTACGAGCAGTACTTC. The whole variable domain, filled in from reference TRBV30 and TRBJ2-7, reads SQTIHQWPATLVQPVGSPLSLECTVEGTSNPNLYWYRQAAGRGLQLLFYSVGIGQISSEVPQNLSASRPQDRQFILSSKKLLLSDSGFYLCAWSGKDTPYEQYFGPGTRLTVT.

The chain has TRBV15 and TRBJ1-2, with TRBD1 matching over 8 bases. Germline V gives CDR1 LNHNV, CDR2 YYDKDF (reference sequence). The CDR3 contains 15 residues. V shed 1 base and J 6 bases; nucleotides not matched to a gene: 7. CDR3 in amino acids: CATSRVWQGAHGYTF. CDR3 nucleotides: TGTGCCACCAGCAGAGTTTGGCAGGGGGCCCATGGCTACACCTTC.

The chain employs TRBV29-1 and TRBJ1-2; D uncertain. V lost 2 bases, J lost 4 bases, and 5 bases lay in between. Per the germline V gene, CDR1 is SQVTM and CDR2 is ANQGSEA. CDR3 length equals 11 residues. The DNA for the CDR3 is TGCAGCGTTGAAACAAGCTATGGCTACACCTTC. Its protein is CSVETSYGYTF.

This chain uses TRBV9 with TRBJ2-1, with no clear D. Trimming removed 0 bases at V and 8 bases at J, with 9 bases between. The germline V gene has CDR1 SGDLS and CDR2 YYNGEE. This CDR3 has 13 amino acids. CDR3 DNA sequence: TGTGCCAGCAGCGTAGGGCGGTGGGATGAGCAGTTCTTC. Amino acid sequence: CASSVGRWDEQFF.

This chain connects TRBV5-1 to TRBJ1-5, with 9 bases identical to TRBD1. J was trimmed by 7 bases and V by 1 base; bases with no gene match: 6. There are 15 residues in the CDR3. CDR1 is SGHRS and CDR2 is YFSETQ in the germline V gene. CDR3 residues: CASSLTGGAEQPQHF. The CDR3 DNA follows: TGCGCCAGCAGCTTGACAGGGGGCGCAGAGCAGCCCCAGCATTTT.

A few counts support this clone. Other nucleotide sequences from this sample produce the same CDR3. The J gene is TRBJ2-5, the V gene TRBV13; 11 bases are shared with TRBD2. Germline CDR1 PRHDT, CDR2 FYEKMQ (reference sequence). V was clipped by 5 bases and J by 3 bases; unmatched bases: 2. This CDR3 region has 14 residues. The DNA of the CDR3 is TGTGCCAGCAGCATTAGCGGGGGGGAAGAGACCCAGTACTTC. This codes for CASSISGGEETQYF.

This chain joins TRBV4-2 and TRBJ1-4; weak D call: TRBD1 (6 bases). The CDR3 covers 14 residues. Germline CDR1 reads LGHNA; CDR2 reads YNFKEQ. V lost 2 bases, J lost 7 bases, and 11 bases lay in between. CDR3 residues: CASSQKGGGEKLFF. DNA of the CDR3: TGTGCCAGCAGCCAAAAAGGGGGGGGTGAAAAACTGTTTTTT.

Comments on this clone: Other DNA sequences from this sample encode an identical CDR3 as well. The genes are TRBV5-6 and TRBJ2-2, with 8 bases identical to TRBD1. The CDR3 length is 14 residues. In germline, CDR1 is SGHDT, CDR2 YYEEEE. V shed 2 bases and J 4 bases; nucleotides not matched to a gene: 1. CDR3 amino acids: CASSFGTGTGELFF. CDR3 coding DNA: TGTGCCAGCAGCTTTGGGACAGGCACCGGGGAGCTGTTTTTT.

The chain carries TRBV2 and TRBJ1-5, with TRBD1 as a possible D gene (6 bases). Trimming took 0 bases from V and 4 from J, leaving 10 bases between them. The germline V gene has CDR1 SNHLY and CDR2 FYNNEI. CDR3 size: 15 residues. CDR3 nucleotides: TGTGCCAGCAGTGAAGCGGACCAGGGGAATCAGCCCCAGCATTTT. This translates into CASSEADQGNQPQHF.

The chain employs TRBV6-5 and TRBJ1-1; D is unresolved. The CDR3 has 13 residues. Trimming stripped 0 bases from V and 5 bases from J, with 7 bases between. The germline CDR1 and CDR2 sequences are MNHEY and SVGAGI. DNA for the CDR3: TGTGCCAGCAGTTACTCGCAGAGAACTGAAGCTTTCTTT. Amino acids: CASSYSQRTEAFF.